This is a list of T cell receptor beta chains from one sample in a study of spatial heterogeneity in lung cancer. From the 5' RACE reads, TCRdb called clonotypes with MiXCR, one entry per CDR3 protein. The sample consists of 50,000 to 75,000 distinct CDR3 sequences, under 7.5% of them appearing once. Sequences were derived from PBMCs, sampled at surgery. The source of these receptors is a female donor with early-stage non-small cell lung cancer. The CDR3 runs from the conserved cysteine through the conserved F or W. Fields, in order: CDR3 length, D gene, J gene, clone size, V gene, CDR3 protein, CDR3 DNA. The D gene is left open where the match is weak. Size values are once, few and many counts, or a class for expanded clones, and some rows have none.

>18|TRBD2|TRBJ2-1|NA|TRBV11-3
CASSTPGELGLEFDEQFF
TGTGCCAGCAGCACCCCCGGTGAGCTGGGACTAGAGTTTGATGAGCAGTTCTTC
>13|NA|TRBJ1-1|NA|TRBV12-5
CASGLAANTEAFF
TGTGCTAGTGGTTTGGCAGCCAACACTGAAGCTTTCTTT
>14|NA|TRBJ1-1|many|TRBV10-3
CAISELTTNTEAFF
TGTGCCATCAGTGAGTTGACAACGAACACTGAAGCTTTCTTT
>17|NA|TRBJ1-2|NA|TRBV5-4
CASSSRDTYPGNYGYTF
TGTGCCAGCAGCTCCCGGGACACATATCCGGGCAACTATGGCTACACCTTC
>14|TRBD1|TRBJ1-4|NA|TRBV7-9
CASRRDRGREKLFF
TGTGCCAGCAGGCGGGACAGGGGGCGCGAAAAACTGTTTTTT
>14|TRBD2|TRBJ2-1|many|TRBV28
CASSFPSGSNEQFF
TGTGCCAGCAGTTTCCCTAGCGGGAGTAATGAGCAGTTCTTC
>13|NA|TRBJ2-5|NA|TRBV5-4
CASSLDAQETQYF
TGTGCCAGCAGCTTGGACGCCCAAGAGACCCAGTACTTC
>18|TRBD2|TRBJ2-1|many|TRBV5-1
CASSSPEESGRARNEQFF
TGCGCCAGCAGCTCACCAGAGGAAAGCGGGAGGGCCCGAAATGAGCAGTTCTTC
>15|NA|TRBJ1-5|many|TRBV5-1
CASSLAPAQGQPQHF
TGCGCCAGCAGCTTGGCCCCTGCGCAGGGTCAGCCCCAGCATTTT
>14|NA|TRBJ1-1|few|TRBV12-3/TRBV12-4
CASSGDRMNTEAFF
TGTGCCAGCAGTGGCGACAGGATGAACACTGAAGCTTTCTTT
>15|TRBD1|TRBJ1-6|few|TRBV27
CASRLDRAVISPLHF
TGTGCCAGCAGATTAGACAGGGCTGTGATTTCACCCCTCCACTTT
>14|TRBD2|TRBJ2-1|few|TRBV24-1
CATSDPGTSNEQFF
TGTGCCACCAGTGACCCCGGGACTAGCAATGAGCAGTTCTTC
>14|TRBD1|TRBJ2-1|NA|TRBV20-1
CSAPGQAHYNEQFF
TGCAGTGCCCCGGGACAGGCTCACTACAATGAGCAGTTCTTC
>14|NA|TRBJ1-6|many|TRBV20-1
CSAPKRGSNSPLHF
TGCAGTGCCCCAAAGAGGGGTTCTAATTCACCCCTCCACTTT
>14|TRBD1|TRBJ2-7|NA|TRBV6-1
CASIPGQVIYEQYF
TGTGCCAGCATTCCGGGACAGGTCATCTACGAGCAGTACTTC
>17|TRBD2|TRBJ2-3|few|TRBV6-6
CASSKTSGRGGTDTQYF
TGTGCCAGCAGTAAGACTAGCGGGAGAGGAGGGACAGATACGCAGTATTTT
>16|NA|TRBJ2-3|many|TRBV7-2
CASSLVFGGGSDTQYF
TGTGCCAGCAGCTTAGTTTTTGGAGGGGGGTCAGATACGCAGTATTTT
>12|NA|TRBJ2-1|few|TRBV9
CASRGRGNEQFF
TGTGCCAGTAGGGGGAGAGGCAATGAGCAGTTCTTC
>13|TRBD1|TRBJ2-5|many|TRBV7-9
CASSVTGMETQYF
TGTGCCAGCAGCGTGACAGGGATGGAGACCCAGTACTTC
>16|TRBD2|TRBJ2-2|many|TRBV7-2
CASSATSGAPTGELFF
TGTGCCAGCAGCGCGACTAGCGGGGCTCCCACCGGGGAGCTGTTTTTT
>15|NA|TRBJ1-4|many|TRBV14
CASSRQGLYSEKLFF
TGTGCCAGCAGCCGCCAGGGGCTCTACAGTGAAAAACTGTTTTTT
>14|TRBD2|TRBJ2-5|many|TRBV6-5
CASSLAGGQETQYF
TGTGCCAGCAGTCTAGCGGGAGGCCAAGAGACCCAGTACTTC
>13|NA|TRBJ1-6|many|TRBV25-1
CASTLGDNSPLHF
TGTGCCAGCACCCTCGGAGATAATTCACCCCTCCACTTT
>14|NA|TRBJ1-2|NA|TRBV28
CASSSYPATYGYTF
TGTGCCAGCAGTTCCTACCCGGCCACCTATGGCTACACCTTC
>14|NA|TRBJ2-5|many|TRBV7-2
CASSLGDRPGAQYF
TGTGCCAGCAGCTTAGGAGACAGGCCTGGGGCCCAGTACTTC
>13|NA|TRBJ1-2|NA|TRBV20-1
CSATRQEPYGYTF
TGCAGTGCAACAAGACAGGAGCCCTATGGCTACACCTTC
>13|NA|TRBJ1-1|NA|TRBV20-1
CSAIQGIGTEAFF
TGCAGTGCTATACAGGGTATCGGCACTGAAGCTTTCTTT